The 21 T cell receptor beta chains below were found in one sample sequenced in a study of regulatory T cells in long-lasting Graves disease. Stated time point: persistent/refractory GD, antithyroid drugs over 5 years with positive TRAb. Construction of the TCR library relied on RNA isolated from PBMCs. The TCR beta library used iRepertoire HTBI primers with Arm-PCR amplification of CDR3. TCRdb analysed the multiplex PCR reads with MiXCR anew, one entry per CDR3 protein. The sample has nearly 350,000 distinct CDR3 sequences, around 20% seen once; the top ten hold 25% to 35%. The input for sequencing was peripheral blood mononuclear cells (PBMCs), taken when the disease was refractory, from a patient treated with antithyroid drugs. The receptors originated from a female donor with Graves disease.

The table lists this clonotype with many counts. At one end the junction does not follow the germline gene, possibly because of a read error. The chain is built from TRBV11-3 and TRBJ2-7; D unclear. The CDR3 has 13 residues. Germline V lookup: CDR1 SGHNT, CDR2 YENEEA. The CDR3 loop is CASSVDGSYEQYF. Here the CDR3 DNA reads TGTGCCAGCAGCGTAGACGGGTCCTACGAGCAGTACTTC.

To note about this clonotype: A much more abundant neighbour one base away suggests this may be a read error. The chain couples TRBV7-9 to TRBJ2-7; 9 positions agree with TRBD1. V lost 1 base, J lost 6 bases, and 7 bases stayed unmatched. CDR1 is SEHNR and CDR2 is FQNEAQ in the germline V gene (reference sequence). The CDR3 is 15 residues long. In DNA, the CDR3 is TGTGCCAGCAGCTTAGGGGGACAGGGTAACATCGAGCAGTACTTC. This translates into CASSLGGQGNIEQYF.

The chain couples TRBV28 to TRBJ2-4, with a possible D match to TRBD2 (6 bases). Germline lookup yields CDR1 MDHEN and CDR2 SYDVKM. CDR3 length equals 15 residues. The V end lost 3 bases, the J end lost 1 base, and 10 bases lay between the germline ends. The CDR3, as DNA: TGTGCCAGCAGTTTGGCTGGGAGGGCCAAAAACATTCAGTACTTC. Translation: CASSLAGRAKNIQYF.

This clonotype appeared many times. V is TRBV6-1 and J is TRBJ1-1, with a weak D call TRBD1 (6 bases). The V and J ends lost 8 bases and 0 bases respectively, with 19 bases between them. The CDR3 consists of 16 residues. In germline, CDR1 is MNHNS, CDR2 SASEGT. The CDR3 nucleotides are TGTGCCAGCTCACCTCCCGACAGGAGCATGAACACTGAAGCTTTCTTT. Encoded protein: CASSPPDRSMNTEAFF.

The V gene is TRBV19, the J gene TRBJ1-2; D not certain. Between the trimmed V and J ends, which lost 6 bases and 4 bases, there was a span of 9 bases. Germline CDR1 is LNHDA and CDR2 is SQIVND (reference sequence). The CDR3 runs 12 residues. The CDR3 sequence: CASSRFGYGYTF. CDR3 nucleotides: TGTGCCAGTAGCAGGTTTGGCTATGGCTACACCTTC.

This clonotype occurred many times. The chain employs TRBV7-2 and TRBJ1-4; D possibly corresponds to TRBD1 (6 bases). The CDR3 is 15 residues long. Trimming left V 4 bases short and J 3 bases short, with 12 bases between. Per germline, CDR1 SGHTA and CDR2 FQGNSA. The chain's CDR3 is CASSSEGGANEKLFF. CDR3 sequence (DNA): TGTGCCAGCAGCTCCGAGGGGGGAGCTAATGAAAAACTGTTTTTT.

The table lists this clonotype with a few counts. V and J are TRBV7-9 and TRBJ1-4, with D maybe TRBD1 (5 bases). This CDR3 comprises 16 residues. V was shortened by 5 bases and J by 3 bases, with 16 bases between the two germline ends. Germline CDR1 SEHNR, CDR2 FQNEAQ (reference sequence). As DNA, the CDR3 is TGTGCCAGCAGCCTCCGCCTTGAAGGGGCTAATGAAAAACTGTTTTTT. Its protein product is CASSLRLEGANEKLFF.

With regard to this clonotype: A junction end diverges from the germline sequence, so it may reflect a read error. The gene calls are TRBV5-1 and TRBJ2-5; D gene uncertain. The germline gives CDR1 SGHRS, CDR2 YFSETQ. The CDR3 runs 15 residues. The chain's CDR3 is CSSSLAPLRQETQYF. The CDR3 nucleotides are TGCTCCAGCAGCTTGGCTCCACTCCGACAAGAGACCCAGTACTTC.

The rearrangement joins TRBV3-1 to TRBJ2-3; D is ambiguous. The V and J ends lost 4 bases and 4 bases respectively, with 6 bases between them. Germline-derived CDR1 and CDR2 are LGHDT and YNNKEL (reference sequence). This CDR3 is 12 amino acids long. The CDR3 coding sequence is TGTGCCAGCAGCCCCGCCCCAGATACGCAGTATTTT. Translated: CASSPAPDTQYF.

This clonotype was picked up many times. The chain couples TRBV6-2 or TRBV6-3 to TRBJ1-1; the match to TRBD1 covers 8 bases. The length of the CDR3 is 17 residues. Germline trimming cut 4 bases from V and 0 bases from J; bases unmatched to any gene: 10. Looked up from germline, CDR1 is MNHEY and CDR2 is SVGEGT. The DNA of the CDR3 is TGTGCCAGCAGTTTCCCTTCCAGGGGGCCCATGAACACTGAAGCTTTCTTT. Translating gives CASSFPSRGPMNTEAFF.

The chain links TRBV5-1 to TRBJ2-1; 10 bases align to TRBD1. There are 15 residues in the CDR3. The ends lost 5 bases at V and 2 bases at J; junction bases unmatched: 4. The germline V gene encodes CDR1 SGHRS and CDR2 YFSETQ. This chain's CDR3 is CASRRGQGPYNEQFF. The CDR3 nucleotides read TGCGCCAGCAGGAGGGGACAGGGGCCCTACAATGAGCAGTTCTTC.

A single count supports this clonotype. The chain combines TRBV4-2 with TRBJ2-7, with unresolved D. Trimming removed 0 bases at V and 3 bases at J, with 9 bases between. The CDR3 spans 14 residues. The germline V gene has CDR1 LGHNA and CDR2 YNFKEQ. CDR3 protein: CASSQEFGIYEQYF. The CDR3 DNA sequence: TGTGCCAGCAGCCAAGAGTTTGGTATCTACGAGCAGTACTTC.

This chain joins TRBV19 and TRBJ2-2; D gene uncertain. The CDR3 consists of 17 residues. V lost 7 bases and J lost 2, with 20 bases in between. The V gene's germline CDR1 is LNHDA and CDR2 SQIVND (reference sequence). The CDR3 DNA reads TGTGCCAGTACCCTGACGTTCTCGGCGTTAAACACCGGGGAGCTGTTTTTT. Amino acids: CASTLTFSALNTGELFF.

The rearrangement joins TRBV30 to TRBJ1-5, with 10 bases fitting TRBD1. With 3 bases clipped from V and 6 bases from J, the junction kept 11 bases outside the gene matches. The CDR3 loop spans 16 amino acids. Germline V gene sequence: CDR1 GTSNPN, CDR2 SVGIG (reference sequence). The CDR3 DNA reads TGTGCCTGGAGGCGAGCCGGGACAGGGGTTTTTCAGCCCCAGCATTTT. Amino acids: CAWRRAGTGVFQPQHF. The full variable domain, rest sourced from reference TRBV30 and TRBJ1-5, is SQTIHQWPATLVQPVGSPLSLECTVEGTSNPNLYWYRQAAGRGLQLLFYSVGIGQISSEVPQNLSASRPQDRQFILSSKKLLLSDSGFYLCAWRRAGTGVFQPQHFGDGTRLSIL.

This clonotype was observed a few times. The chain joins TRBV12-3 or TRBV12-4 to TRBJ1-1; D uncertain. V gave up 7 bases and J gave up 2 bases, with 14 bases separating them. This CDR3 contains 14 residues. In nucleotides, the CDR3 is TGTGCCAGCAAATCCGGGGATTACAACACTGAAGCTTTCTTT. Translated: CASKSGDYNTEAFF.

This clonotype was observed a handful of times. This chain connects TRBV7-9 to TRBJ1-1; 8 bases agree with TRBD1. The V gene's germline CDR1 is SEHNR and CDR2 FQNEAQ (reference sequence). V trimming: 8 bases; J trimming: 5 bases; junction bases outside the gene matches: 7. CDR3 size: 13 residues. The CDR3 protein is CASGSGGRTEAFF. CDR3 DNA sequence: TGTGCCAGCGGGTCAGGGGGCCGGACTGAAGCTTTCTTT.

The table lists this clonotype with many counts. V usage is TRBV6-1 and J usage is TRBJ2-7; 7 positions match TRBD1. The CDR3 loop spans 14 amino acids. The germline V gene has CDR1 MNHNS and CDR2 SASEGT. Germline trimming cut 7 bases from V and 5 bases from J; bases unmatched to any gene: 11. Written as DNA, the CDR3 is TGTGCCAGCAATACCGGGACAGCCGGAGACGAGCAGTACTTC. Amino acid sequence: CASNTGTAGDEQYF.

The chain uses TRBV30 and TRBJ2-7; D unresolved. V was clipped by 1 base and J by 2 bases, with 9 bases between them. Germline V gives CDR1 GTSNPN, CDR2 SVGIG (reference sequence). The length of the CDR3 is 13 residues. The CDR3: CAWSGLETYEQYF. In nucleotides, the CDR3 is TGTGCCTGGAGTGGTCTGGAGACCTACGAGCAGTACTTC.

This clonotype was detected many times. V usage is TRBV20-1 and J usage is TRBJ1-5; D perhaps matches TRBD1 (6 bases). Trimming removed 0 bases at V and 0 bases at J, with 15 bases between. Germline values: CDR1 DFQATT, CDR2 SNEGSKA (reference sequence). There are 17 residues in the CDR3. The CDR3: CSARDSRTVYSNQPQHF. The CDR3 DNA reads as TGCAGTGCTAGAGACTCGAGGACAGTATATAGCAATCAGCCCCAGCATTTT.

The gene calls are TRBV5-8 and TRBJ2-2; 7 nucleotides agree with TRBD2. Germline values: CDR1 SGHTS, CDR2 YDEGEE. This CDR3 spans 16 amino acids. J gave up 4 bases and V 2 bases, and 8 bases lay outside the gene matches. The CDR3 DNA reads as TGTGCCAGCAGCTTTCCGAGCGGGAACTTCACCGGGGAGCTGTTTTTT. This encodes CASSFPSGNFTGELFF.

Here the CDR3 DNA reads TGTGCCAGCAGTGAATTTACAGGGACGGGTGAAAAACTGTTTTTT. Protein sequence: CASSEFTGTGEKLFF. The chain carries TRBV25-1 and TRBJ1-4; D is possibly TRBD1 (6 bases). The germline CDR1 and CDR2 sequences are MGHDK and SYGVNS. Trimming pared 1 base from V and 7 bases from J, leaving 13 bases between. The CDR3 consists of 15 residues.